This entry lists 31 T cell receptor beta chains sequenced from one sample in a study of blood T cell repertoires in COVID-19 (TCRdb year 2020). Receptor libraries were prepared by the immunoSEQ multiplex PCR assay. The table comes from immuneACCESS by way of TCRdb, which keeps in-frame sequences with V and J called. Part of the clones is missing from these tables; in studies checked, under half for an unresolved V gene and the rest for unknown reasons. In all, the sample holds 150,000 to 200,000 clones, and 90% of those were seen once. The ten top clones hold 0.5% to 0.75% of the sample. The material sequenced was peripheral blood. All receptors come from a man aged 50 to 60 with acute or convalescent COVID-19.

About this clone: At one end the junction does not follow the germline gene, possibly because of a read error. V usage is TRBV6-1 and J usage is TRBJ1-1; tentative D call: TRBD1 (5 bases). This CDR3 contains 15 residues. Germline assignment: CDR1 MNHNS and CDR2 SASEGT. Written as DNA, the CDR3 is TGTGCCAGCAGCGAAGGAGCAGTGGGGGGCACTGAAGCTTTCTTT. Protein product: CASSEGAVGGTEAFF.

The CDR3 DNA reads as TGTGCCACCAGCCAGCCTCCCGGGGGGGAGCAGTTCTTC. Translating gives CATSQPPGGEQFF. V is TRBV24-1 and J is TRBJ2-1; 7 bases are a match to TRBD2. With 7 bases clipped from V and 10 bases from J, the junction kept 9 bases outside the gene matches. Germline assignment: CDR1 KGHDR and CDR2 SFDVKD. The CDR3 is made up of 13 amino acids.

This chain connects TRBV6-5 to TRBJ1-2, with 9 bases aligning to TRBD1. The CDR3 runs to 13 residues. CDR1 is MNHEY, CDR2 SVGAGI, per germline. Unmatched junction bases numbered 8, after V lost 4 bases and J lost 11 bases. CDR3 region: CASSWSGTGSYTF. The DNA of the CDR3 is TGTGCCAGCAGTTGGTCCGGGACAGGGAGTTACACCTTC.

This clone was seen just once. The chain joins TRBV5-4 to TRBJ2-2, with 10 bases that match TRBD1. Germline values: CDR1 SGHNT, CDR2 YYREEE (reference sequence). V lost 3 bases, J lost 7 bases, and 6 bases stayed unmatched. CDR3 length equals 15 residues. The CDR3 DNA follows: TGTGCCAGCAGCTCAGGGACAGGGGATTTCGGGGAGCTGTTTTTT. Translated: CASSSGTGDFGELFF.

On this clone: Other nucleotide sequences from this sample produce the same CDR3. The rearrangement links TRBV4-1 to TRBJ2-5, with a possible D match to TRBD2 (7 bases). This CDR3 has 14 amino acids. V gave up 1 base and J gave up 4 bases, with 10 bases separating them. Germline V CDR1 and CDR2: MGHRA, YSYEKL. The DNA for the CDR3 is TGCGCCAGCAGCCAAGCGGGGGGCCTAGAGACCCAGTACTTC. Translating gives CASSQAGGLETQYF.

The chain links TRBV3-1 (or the pseudogene TRBV3-2) to TRBJ2-7, with D perhaps TRBD1 (5 bases). Trimming left V 1 base short and J 6 bases short, with 10 bases between. CDR1 and CDR2 from the germline V gene are LGHDT and YNNKEL (reference sequence). The CDR3 loop spans 13 amino acids. The CDR3 region is CASSQAQGTEQYF. As DNA, the CDR3 is TGTGCCAGCAGCCAAGCTCAGGGAACCGAGCAGTACTTC.

The chain links TRBV7-8 to TRBJ2-7, with D perhaps TRBD2 (7 bases). CDR3 size: 15 residues. Trimming left V 2 bases short and J 1 base short, with 12 bases between. The V gene's germline CDR1 is SGHVS and CDR2 FQNEAQ. Here the CDR3 reads CASSLWGGGSYEQYF. The CDR3 DNA reads TGTGCCAGCAGCTTATGGGGGGGCGGATCCTACGAGCAGTACTTC.

The chain uses TRBV29-1 and TRBJ1-2; no reliable D call. This CDR3 is 15 amino acids long. Between the trimmed V and J ends, which lost 5 bases and 2 bases, there was a span of 18 bases. Germline V gene data show CDR1 as SQVTM and CDR2 as ANQGSEA. The CDR3 sequence: CSVNWAFGKNYGYTF. DNA for the CDR3: TGCAGCGTTAACTGGGCTTTCGGGAAAAACTATGGCTACACCTTC.

This clone was picked up a small number of times. Other DNA sequences in the sample encode the same CDR3. The V gene is TRBV19, the J gene TRBJ1-5; 7 nucleotides agree with TRBD1. J was trimmed by 2 bases and V by 2 bases; bases with no gene match: 0. The CDR3 is 14 residues long. Germline lookup yields CDR1 LNHDA and CDR2 SQIVND (reference sequence). The CDR3 DNA reads TGTGCCAGTAGTATAACAGGGGGCAATCAGCCCCAGCATTTT. It encodes CASSITGGNQPQHF.

The V call is TRBV2, the J call TRBJ1-1; D is possibly TRBD1 (6 bases). Germline lookup yields CDR1 SNHLY and CDR2 FYNNEI. This CDR3 is built from 13 residues. V was cut by 6 bases and J by 5 bases, with 13 bases left in between. CDR3 sequence reads: CASSEGHPTEAFF. CDR3 nucleotide sequence: TGTGCCAGCAGCGAGGGACATCCAACTGAAGCTTTCTTT.

V is TRBV6-6 and J is TRBJ2-1; 8 bases align to TRBD2. Per the germline V gene, CDR1 is MNHNY and CDR2 is SVGAGI (reference sequence). The CDR3 extends over 16 amino acids. J gave up 7 bases and V 5 bases, and 13 bases lay outside the gene matches. CDR3: CASSRAGTRRNNEQFF. The CDR3 region has the DNA TGTGCCAGCAGTCGAGCCGGGACTAGGAGAAATAATGAGCAGTTCTTC.

The rearrangement joins TRBV18 to TRBJ1-2; possible D gene TRBD1, 6 bases. This CDR3 spans 13 amino acids. Germline V gene sequence: CDR1 KGHSH, CDR2 LQKENI. Trimming left V 2 bases short and J 2 bases short, with 6 bases between. The CDR3 nucleotides are TGTGCCAGCTCACCAACAGGGAACTATGGCTACACCTTC. This gives the protein CASSPTGNYGYTF.

The rearrangement uses TRBV7-9 and TRBJ2-3; TRBD2 might be the D (6 bases). V was clipped by 2 bases and J by 2 bases, with 17 bases between them. The CDR3 sequence is 17 residues long. The V gene's germline CDR1 is SEHNR and CDR2 FQNEAQ (reference sequence). CDR3 in DNA: TGTGCCAGCAGCTTACCGGGGTCCGGAGGGTACACAGATACGCAGTATTTT. Residues: CASSLPGSGGYTDTQYF.

V usage is TRBV4-3 and J usage is TRBJ1-2; D remains ambiguous. The V gene lost 0 bases and the J gene lost 7 bases, with 12 bases spanning the gap. Germline loops: CDR1 LGHNA, CDR2 YSLEER. The CDR3 covers 14 residues. The CDR3 nucleotides are TGCGCCAGCAGCCAAGATATTGTCAGGCGTGGCTACACCTTC. Residues: CASSQDIVRRGYTF.

The V and J genes are TRBV28 and TRBJ2-5; 12 bases are shared with TRBD2. Trimming cost V 3 bases and J 4 bases; bases outside gene matches: 9. The length of the CDR3 is 17 residues. From germline, CDR1 is MDHEN and CDR2 SYDVKM. The CDR3 protein is CASSFIRLAGERETQYF. The CDR3 nucleotides read TGTGCCAGCAGTTTCATCCGACTAGCGGGAGAACGAGAGACCCAGTACTTC.

The rearrangement uses TRBV3-1 (or the pseudogene TRBV3-2) and TRBJ1-1, with D tentatively TRBD1 (6 bases). The CDR3 contains 18 residues. Trimming stripped 0 bases from V and 3 bases from J, with 20 bases between. Germline CDR1 is LGHDT and CDR2 is YNNKEL (reference sequence). Written as DNA, the CDR3 is TGTGCCAGCAGCCAAGATCCGCACAGGGTGGGGGCCTACACTGAAGCTTTCTTT. Translated, it gives CASSQDPHRVGAYTEAFF.

This chain joins TRBV2 and TRBJ2-1; D perhaps matches TRBD2 (6 bases). Trimming cost V 6 bases and J 9 bases, with 18 bases left between them. CDR3 length: 14 residues. Germline CDR1 and CDR2: SNHLY and FYNNEI. The CDR3 DNA is TGTGCCAGCAGGACACCCCGGAGGGGACCTGAGCAGTTCTTC. This sequence encodes CASRTPRRGPEQFF.

The J gene is TRBJ2-7, the V gene TRBV19, with 7 bases aligning to TRBD1. Unmatched junction bases numbered 8, after V lost 3 bases and J lost 0 bases. The CDR3 extends over 16 amino acids. Germline V CDR1 and CDR2: LNHDA, SQIVND (reference sequence). The CDR3 bases are TGTGCCAGTAGTATCTCTCAGCACAGGGGCTCCTACGAGCAGTACTTC. The encoded protein is CASSISQHRGSYEQYF. The complete variable domain, with remaining parts taken from reference TRBV19 and TRBJ2-7, reads DGGITQSPKYLFRKEGQNVTLSCEQNLNHDAMYWYRQDPGQGLRLIYYSQIVNDFQKGDIAEGYSVSREKKESFPLTVTSAQKNPTAFYLCASSISQHRGSYEQYFGPGTRLTVT.

The gene calls are TRBV2 and TRBJ2-3; 11 nucleotides line up with TRBD2. CDR3 size: 16 residues. Unmatched junction bases numbered 6, after V lost 5 bases and J lost 2 bases. Germline CDR1 reads SNHLY; CDR2 reads FYNNEI. CDR3 DNA sequence: TGTGCCAGCAGTCCCCGACTAGCGGGGTTCACAGATACGCAGTATTTT. This codes for CASSPRLAGFTDTQYF.

This chain joins TRBV28 and TRBJ1-2, with 8 bases that match TRBD1. The V gene end was trimmed by 5 bases and the J gene end by 5 bases; junction bases not matched to a gene: 4. This CDR3 spans 13 amino acids. CDR1 is MDHEN and CDR2 is SYDVKM in the germline V gene. In DNA form, the CDR3 reads TGTGCCAGCAGTGCCGACAGGGGATATGGCTACACCTTC. Translating it yields CASSADRGYGYTF.

As DNA, the CDR3 is TGTGCCAGCAGTGAAGTCGGGGCGGGACGCACAGATACGCAGTATTTT. Translating it yields CASSEVGAGRTDTQYF. The V and J genes are TRBV6-1 and TRBJ2-3, with D perhaps matching TRBD2 (6 bases). The CDR3 spans 16 residues. Trimming took off 1 base at V and 1 base at J, with 12 bases between the two ends. Germline V lookup: CDR1 MNHNS, CDR2 SASEGT.

The rearrangement joins TRBV3-1 (or the pseudogene TRBV3-2) to TRBJ1-3; D is undetermined. V was trimmed by 3 bases and J by 4 bases, leaving 7 bases between them. This CDR3 spans 13 amino acids. The germline V gene encodes CDR1 LGHDT and CDR2 YNNKEL (reference sequence). The DNA for the CDR3 is TGTGCCAGCAGCCAGACACGGGGAAACACCATATATTTT. Protein product: CASSQTRGNTIYF.

The chain links TRBV29-1 to TRBJ2-3; a possible D gene is TRBD1 (6 bases). This CDR3 is built from 14 residues. Germline V lookup: CDR1 SQVTM, CDR2 ANQGSEA. V was clipped by 4 bases and J by 1 base, with 12 bases between them. This chain's CDR3 is CSVAGGHRTDTQYF. CDR3 in DNA: TGCAGCGTTGCTGGGGGCCACCGCACAGATACGCAGTATTTT.

V gene TRBV7-9 combines with J gene TRBJ2-1; 9 bases are shared with TRBD2. Germline V gene data show CDR1 as SEHNR and CDR2 as FQNEAQ (reference sequence). The CDR3 has 16 amino acids. Trimming at V came to 1 base and at J to 7 bases, leaving 8 bases not matched to a gene. The CDR3 DNA reads TGTGCCAGCAGCTTAGAGGCGGGAGGGCCTCAGAATGAGCAGTTCTTC. Translating it yields CASSLEAGGPQNEQFF.

The rearrangement links TRBV6-6 to TRBJ2-7, with D possibly matching TRBD1 (5 bases). V was trimmed by 0 bases and J by 6 bases, leaving 15 bases between them. Germline V gene sequence: CDR1 MNHNY, CDR2 SVGAGI (reference sequence). This CDR3 comprises 15 residues. The CDR3 nucleotides read TGTGCCAGCAGTTACTCGGGGCAGGGTAGAGGCGAGCAGTACGTC. Amino acids: CASSYSGQGRGEQYV.

The J gene is TRBJ1-5, the V gene TRBV9, with TRBD1 as a possible D gene (5 bases). CDR3 size: 14 residues. Germline CDR1 SGDLS, CDR2 YYNGEE. V lost 4 bases and J 7 bases, leaving 15 bases between the germline ends. The CDR3, as DNA: TGTGCCAGCAGCCCAGATGGGGGGAAACAGCCCCAGCATTTT. It is translated as CASSPDGGKQPQHF.

The sample holds a few counts of this clone. This chain joins TRBV27 and TRBJ2-2, with TRBD2 identical over 14 bases. With V trimmed by 5 bases and J by 6 bases, 8 bases remained unmatched. The CDR3 totals 17 residues. The germline V gene encodes CDR1 MNHEY and CDR2 SMNVEV (reference sequence). CDR3 residues: CASSLPTTSGGAGELFF. CDR3 DNA: TGTGCCAGCAGTCTCCCCACGACTAGCGGGGGGGCCGGGGAGCTGTTTTTT.

The rearrangement links TRBV2 to TRBJ2-2; D might be TRBD2 (6 bases). The CDR3 totals 15 residues. The V gene lost 6 bases and the J gene lost 1 base, with 12 bases spanning the gap. The germline V gene has CDR1 SNHLY and CDR2 FYNNEI. The CDR3: CASSVLGGNTGELFF. In DNA, the CDR3 is TGTGCCAGCAGCGTACTGGGGGGGAACACCGGGGAGCTGTTTTTT.

The V and J genes are TRBV27 and TRBJ1-4; possible D gene TRBD1, 6 bases. Between the trimmed V and J ends, which lost 5 bases and 3 bases, there was a span of 16 bases. Germline V lookup: CDR1 MNHEY, CDR2 SMNVEV (reference sequence). This CDR3 contains 16 residues. For the CDR3, the DNA is TGTGCCAGCAGTCCGAACCTGGGGGCCCCTAATGAAAAACTGTTTTTT. This translates into CASSPNLGAPNEKLFF. Full variable domain (remainder filled in from reference TRBV27 and TRBJ1-4): EAQVTQNPRYLITVTGKKLTVTCSQNMNHEYMSWYRQDPGLGLRQIYYSMNVEVTDKGDVPEGYKVSRKEKRNFPLILESPSPNQTSLYFCASSPNLGAPNEKLFFGSGTQLSVL.

This chain connects TRBV6-5 to TRBJ2-2; 8 bases map to TRBD1. The CDR3 contains 14 residues. Looked up from germline, CDR1 is MNHEY and CDR2 is SVGAGI. V dropped 5 bases and J dropped 4; count of bases not matched to a gene: 3. The CDR3 here is CASSPRGRTGELFF. In DNA form, the CDR3 reads TGTGCCAGCAGTCCCAGGGGGCGCACCGGGGAGCTGTTTTTT.

This chain connects TRBV20-1 to TRBJ2-5; 7 bases align to TRBD2. The CDR3 is 11 amino acids. J gave up 7 bases and V 6 bases, and 5 bases lay outside the gene matches. Germline V lookup: CDR1 DFQATT, CDR2 SNEGSKA (reference sequence). CDR3: CSATTGGTQYF. The CDR3 nucleotides are TGCAGTGCGACAACGGGGGGGACCCAGTACTTC.